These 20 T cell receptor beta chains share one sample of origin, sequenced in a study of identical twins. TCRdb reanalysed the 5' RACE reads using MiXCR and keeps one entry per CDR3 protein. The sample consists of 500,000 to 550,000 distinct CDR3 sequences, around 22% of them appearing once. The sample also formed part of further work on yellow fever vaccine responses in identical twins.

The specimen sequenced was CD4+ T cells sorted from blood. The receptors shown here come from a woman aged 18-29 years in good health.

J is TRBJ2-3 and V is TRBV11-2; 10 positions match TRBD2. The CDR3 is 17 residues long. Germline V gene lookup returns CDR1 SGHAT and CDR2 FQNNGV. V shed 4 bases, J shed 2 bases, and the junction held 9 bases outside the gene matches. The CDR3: CASSSPGLASYTDTQYF. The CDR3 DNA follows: TGTGCCAGCAGCTCTCCGGGACTAGCGTCCTACACAGATACGCAGTATTTT.

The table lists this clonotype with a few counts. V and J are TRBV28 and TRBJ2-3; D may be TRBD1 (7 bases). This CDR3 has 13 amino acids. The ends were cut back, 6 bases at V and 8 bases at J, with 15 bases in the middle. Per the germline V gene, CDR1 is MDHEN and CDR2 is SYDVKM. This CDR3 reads CASRKTQGGTQYF. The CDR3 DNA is TGTGCCAGCAGAAAAACCCAGGGGGGTACGCAGTATTTT.

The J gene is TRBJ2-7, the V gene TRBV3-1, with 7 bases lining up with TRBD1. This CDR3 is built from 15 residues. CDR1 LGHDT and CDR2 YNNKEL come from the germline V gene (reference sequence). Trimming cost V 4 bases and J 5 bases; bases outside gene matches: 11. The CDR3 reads CASSLAHRGKDEQYF. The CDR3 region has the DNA TGTGCCAGCAGCCTGGCCCACAGGGGTAAGGACGAGCAGTACTTC.

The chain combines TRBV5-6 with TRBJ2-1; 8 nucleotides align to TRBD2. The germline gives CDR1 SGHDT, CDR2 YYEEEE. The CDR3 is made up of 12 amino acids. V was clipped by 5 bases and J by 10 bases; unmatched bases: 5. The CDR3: CASSLAGLEQFF. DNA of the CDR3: TGTGCCAGCAGTTTAGCGGGACTAGAGCAGTTCTTC.

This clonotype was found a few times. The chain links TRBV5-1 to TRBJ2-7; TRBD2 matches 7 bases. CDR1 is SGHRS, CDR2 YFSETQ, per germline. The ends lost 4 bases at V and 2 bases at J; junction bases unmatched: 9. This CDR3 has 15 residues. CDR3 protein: CASSPGASGTYEQYF. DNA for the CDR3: TGCGCCAGCAGCCCCGGCGCTAGCGGCACCTACGAGCAGTACTTC. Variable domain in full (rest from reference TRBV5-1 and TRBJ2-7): KAGVTQTPRYLIKTRGQQVTLSCSPISGHRSVSWYQQTPGQGLQFLFEYFSETQRNKGNFPGRFSGRQFSNSRSEMNVSTLELGDSALYLCASSPGASGTYEQYFGPGTRLTVT.

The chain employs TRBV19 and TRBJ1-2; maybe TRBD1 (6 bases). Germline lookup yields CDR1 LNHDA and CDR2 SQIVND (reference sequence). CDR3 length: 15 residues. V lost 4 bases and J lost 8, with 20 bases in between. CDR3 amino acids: CASSTLPGHRDGYTF. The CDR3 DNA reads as TGTGCCAGTAGTACTCTCCCGGGACATCGGGACGGCTACACCTTC.

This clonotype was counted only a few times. DNA of the CDR3: TGTGCCACCAAGGAGACTGAAGCTTTCTTT. Protein product: CATKETEAFF. The V gene is TRBV28, the J gene TRBJ1-1; no reliable D call. V was shortened by 10 bases and J by 5 bases, with 8 bases between the two germline ends. The CDR3 contains 10 residues. Germline CDR1 is MDHEN and CDR2 is SYDVKM.

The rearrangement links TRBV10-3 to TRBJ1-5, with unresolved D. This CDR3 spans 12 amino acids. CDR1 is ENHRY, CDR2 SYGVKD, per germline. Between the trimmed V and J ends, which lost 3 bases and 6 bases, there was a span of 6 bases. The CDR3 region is CAISELGQPQHF. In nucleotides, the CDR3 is TGTGCCATCAGTGAATTAGGTCAGCCCCAGCATTTT.

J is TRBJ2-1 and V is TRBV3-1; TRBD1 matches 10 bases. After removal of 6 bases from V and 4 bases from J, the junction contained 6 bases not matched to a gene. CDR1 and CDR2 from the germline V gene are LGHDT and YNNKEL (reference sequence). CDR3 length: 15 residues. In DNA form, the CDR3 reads TGTGCCAGCAGTCAGACAGGGGGCGTGTACAATGAGCAGTTCTTC. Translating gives CASSQTGGVYNEQFF.

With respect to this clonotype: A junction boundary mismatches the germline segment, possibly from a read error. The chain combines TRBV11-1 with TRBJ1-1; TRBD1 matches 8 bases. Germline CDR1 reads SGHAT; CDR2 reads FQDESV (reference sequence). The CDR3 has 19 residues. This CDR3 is CASSLGSGGQGAWNTEAFF. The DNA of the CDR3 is TGTGCCAGCAGCTTAGGGAGTGGGGGCCAGGGGGCATGGAACACTGAAGCCTTCTTT. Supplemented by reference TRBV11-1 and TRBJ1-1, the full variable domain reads EAEVAQSPRYKITEKSQAVAFWCDPISGHATLYWYRQILGQGPELLVQFQDESVVDDSQLPKDRFSAERLKGVDSTLKIQPAELGDSAMYLCASSLGSGGQGAWNTEAFFGQGTRLTVV.

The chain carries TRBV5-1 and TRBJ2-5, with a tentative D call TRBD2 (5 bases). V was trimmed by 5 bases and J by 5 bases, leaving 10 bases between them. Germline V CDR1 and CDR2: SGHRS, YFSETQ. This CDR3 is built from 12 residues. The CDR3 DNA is TGCGCCAGCAGTCGTTGGACTGAGACCCAGTACTTC. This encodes CASSRWTETQYF.

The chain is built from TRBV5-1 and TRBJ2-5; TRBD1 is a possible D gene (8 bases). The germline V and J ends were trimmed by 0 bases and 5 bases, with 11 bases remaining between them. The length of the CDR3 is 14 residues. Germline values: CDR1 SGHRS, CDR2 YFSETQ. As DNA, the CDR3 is TGCGCCAGCAGCTTGGAACAGGGGGGGGAGACCCAGTACTTC. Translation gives CASSLEQGGETQYF.

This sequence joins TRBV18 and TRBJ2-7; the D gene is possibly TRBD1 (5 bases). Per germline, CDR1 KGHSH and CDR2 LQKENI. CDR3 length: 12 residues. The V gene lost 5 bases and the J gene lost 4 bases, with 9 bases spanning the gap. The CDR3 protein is CASSDSGYEQYV. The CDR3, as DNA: TGTGCCAGCTCAGATTCAGGGTACGAGCAGTACGTC.

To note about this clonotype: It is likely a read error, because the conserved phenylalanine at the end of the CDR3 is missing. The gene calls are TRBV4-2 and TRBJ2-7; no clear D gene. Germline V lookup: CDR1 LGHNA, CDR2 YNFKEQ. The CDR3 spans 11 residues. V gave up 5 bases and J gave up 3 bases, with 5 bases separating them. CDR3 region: CASSGDYEQYS. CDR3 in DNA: TGTGCCAGCAGCGGGGACTACGAGCAGTACTCC.

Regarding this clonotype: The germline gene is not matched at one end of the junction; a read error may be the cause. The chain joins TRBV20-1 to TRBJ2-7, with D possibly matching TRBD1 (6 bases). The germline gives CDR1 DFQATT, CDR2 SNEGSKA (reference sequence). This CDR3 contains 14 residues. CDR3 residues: CSARQQGALYEQYF. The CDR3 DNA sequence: TGCAGCGCTAGGCAACAGGGAGCCCTTTACGAGCAGTACTTC.

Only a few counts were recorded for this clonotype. The CDR3 DNA reads as TGTGCCAGCAGTTCCCCCGGGCCTACCTACGAGCAGTACGTC. It codes for CASSSPGPTYEQYV. The chain is built from TRBV6-2 or TRBV6-3 and TRBJ2-7; D is undetermined. Germline assignment: CDR1 MNHEY and CDR2 SVGEGT. This CDR3 has 14 amino acids. The V end lost 4 bases, the J end lost 2 bases, and 12 bases lay between the germline ends.

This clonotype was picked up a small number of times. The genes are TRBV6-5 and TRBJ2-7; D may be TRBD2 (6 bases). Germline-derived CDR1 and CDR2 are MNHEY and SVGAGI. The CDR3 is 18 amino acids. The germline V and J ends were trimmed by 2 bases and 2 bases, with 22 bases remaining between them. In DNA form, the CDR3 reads TGTGCCAGCAGTTACGAGGGCGGGATTCCCGGACGGGCCTACGAGCAGTACTTC. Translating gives CASSYEGGIPGRAYEQYF.

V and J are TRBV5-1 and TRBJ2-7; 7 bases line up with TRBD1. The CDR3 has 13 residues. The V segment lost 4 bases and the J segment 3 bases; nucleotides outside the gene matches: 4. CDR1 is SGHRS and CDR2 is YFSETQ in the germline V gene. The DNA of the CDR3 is TGCGCCAGCAGCCTGGACAGGAACTACGAGCAGTACTTC. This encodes CASSLDRNYEQYF.

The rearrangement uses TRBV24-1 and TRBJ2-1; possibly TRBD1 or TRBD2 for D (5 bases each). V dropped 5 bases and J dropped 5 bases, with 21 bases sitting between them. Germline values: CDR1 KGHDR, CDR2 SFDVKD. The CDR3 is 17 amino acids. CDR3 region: CATSGGTVDGIHNEQFF. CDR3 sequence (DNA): TGTGCCACCAGTGGGGGGACGGTCGACGGCATCCACAATGAGCAGTTCTTC.

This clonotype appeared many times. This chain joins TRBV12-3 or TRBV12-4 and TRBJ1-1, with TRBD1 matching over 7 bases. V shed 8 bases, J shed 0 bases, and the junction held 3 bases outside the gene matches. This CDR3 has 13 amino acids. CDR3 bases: TGTGCCAGCGGGACAGCTATGAACACTGAAGCTTTCTTT. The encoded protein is CASGTAMNTEAFF.